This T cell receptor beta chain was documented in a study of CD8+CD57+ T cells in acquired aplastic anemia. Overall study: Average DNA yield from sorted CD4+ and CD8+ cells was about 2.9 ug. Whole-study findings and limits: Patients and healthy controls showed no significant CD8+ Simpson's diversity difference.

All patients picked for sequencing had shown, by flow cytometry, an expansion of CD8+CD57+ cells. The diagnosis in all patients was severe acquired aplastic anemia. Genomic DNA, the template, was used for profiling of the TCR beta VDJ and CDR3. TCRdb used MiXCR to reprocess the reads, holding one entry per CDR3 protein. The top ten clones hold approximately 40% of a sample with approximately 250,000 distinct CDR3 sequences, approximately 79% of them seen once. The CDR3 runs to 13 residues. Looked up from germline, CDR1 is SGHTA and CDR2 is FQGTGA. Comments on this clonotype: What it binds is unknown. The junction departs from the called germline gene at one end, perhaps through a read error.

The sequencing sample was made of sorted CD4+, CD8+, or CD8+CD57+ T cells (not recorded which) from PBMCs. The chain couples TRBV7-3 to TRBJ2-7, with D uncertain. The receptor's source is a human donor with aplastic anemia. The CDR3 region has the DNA TGTGCCAGCAGCGTAGAGACCACGGGCGAGAAGCACTTC. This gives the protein CASSVETTGEKHF.